This TCR beta chain is from a study of chronic HIV infection and antiretroviral therapy (dated by TCRdb to about 2015). V trim: 5 bases; J trim: 3 bases; unmatched bases: 5. The cysteine opens and the phenylalanine closes a CDR3 of 14 amino acids. The sequence is cut down to CDR3 DNA, 42 bases in frame from base 1. From the germline V gene, CDR1 is MDHEN and CDR2 is SYDVKM. This clonotype was observed a handful of times. Its antigen is not yet known. No base quality values were provided; no much bigger clone lies one nucleotide off. The library was made by 5' RACE. TCRdb records Illumina MiSeq as the sequencer. In TCRdb, the public reads were trimmed at Q25 with fastp and aligned with MiXCR, with productive beta chains retained. Entries are consolidated by CDR3 protein sequence, retaining the most common genes and DNA. For this sample the table gives 45,000 to 60,000 distinct CDR3 sequences, of which approximately 20% were detected only once. The top ten hold 2.8% of the sample.

Sample: peripheral blood. The V and J segments used are TRBV28 and TRBJ2-7; 9 central bases correspond to TRBD2. This TCR derives from an adult who had HIV and had not received antiretroviral therapy, or was an uninfected healthy control (not recorded which). CDR3 protein: CASSAGGVGYEQYF. The DNA sequence reads TGTGCCAGCAGTGCGGGAGGGGTGGGCTACGAGCAGTACTTC.